This entry features one T cell receptor beta chain sequence. These data originate in a study of T cells after posttransplantation cyclophosphamide. TCRdb keeps only in-frame clones here, not all; method: immunoSEQ multiplex PCR. The data show more than 50,000 clones, around 84% seen once. Germline assignment: CDR1 MNHNS and CDR2 SASEGT. Trimming removed 2 bases at V and 2 bases at J, with 10 bases between. This CDR3 is 15 amino acids long. This TCR was recovered from a man younger than 45 with a blood cancer, CMV-positive, and with a related stem cell donor. The V gene is TRBV6-1, the J gene TRBJ2-4; TRBD2 might be the D (6 bases). The sequenced material came from PBMCs. The CDR3 DNA reads TGTGCCAGCAGTGAACTGGGCGGGACCAAAAACATTCAGTACTTC. Protein sequence: CASSELGGTKNIQYF.